This T cell receptor (beta chain) originates from a study of shared clonotypes between healthy human individuals. Whole-study results and caveats: Depth was large, yet rarefaction showed that sorted-subset sequencing was incomplete.

Only in-frame clones appear in the TCRdb table, and some are missing; sequencing was by immunoSEQ multiplex PCR. The table has 2 million to 3 million clones, roughly 93% seen once. Germline CDR1 is SGHDT and CDR2 is YYEEEE. J was trimmed by 0 bases and V by 4 bases; bases with no gene match: 7. The CDR3 is 18 residues long. About this clone itself: As yet, its antigen is unknown.

This TCR derives from a young man in good health. Some clones in this sample may be carry-over from other donors' samples. Source material: naive CD4+ T cells from PBMCs. Subset denoted: CD45RA+ positively selected. This sequence joins TRBV5-6 and TRBJ2-3; 14 bases match TRBD2. DNA of the CDR3: TGTGCCAGCAGCGGAGGGACTAGCGGGAGTCTAAGCACAGATACGCAGTATTTT. Translated: CASSGGTSGSLSTDTQYF.